One and the same sample provided the 25 T cell receptor beta chains below, sequenced in a study of shared clonotypes between healthy human individuals. Using immunoSEQ multiplex PCR, the repertoire was profiled, and TCRdb retains in-frame clones only, with some absent. The repertoire holds millions of clones, with approximately 90% as singletons. Input material: naive CD4+ T cells sorted from blood. Subset meaning: CD45RA+ positively selected. The receptors were sampled from a man younger than 30 in good health.

The CDR3 loop reads CASSESRGWYEQYF. The CDR3 DNA sequence: TGTGCCAGCAGTGAAAGCAGGGGATGGTACGAGCAGTACTTC. V usage is TRBV6-1 and J usage is TRBJ2-7; D might be TRBD1 (6 bases). Trimming took off 2 bases at V and 4 bases at J, with 12 bases between the two ends. This CDR3 comprises 14 residues. In germline, CDR1 is MNHNS, CDR2 SASEGT.

This chain uses TRBV15 with TRBJ1-4; TRBD1 is a possible D gene (6 bases). CDR3 length: 15 residues. V lost 4 bases, J lost 8 bases, and 17 bases lay in between. The germline CDR1 and CDR2 sequences are LNHNV and YYDKDF (reference sequence). In DNA form, the CDR3 reads TGTGCCACCAGCAATGGGGGGCACGACGGCGAAAAACTGTTTTTT. It yields the protein CATSNGGHDGEKLFF.

This chain links TRBV4-1 with TRBJ1-2; D call uncertain. Germline assignment: CDR1 MGHRA and CDR2 YSYEKL. CDR3 length: 13 residues. V shed 0 bases and J shed 8 bases, with 10 bases lying between them. As DNA, the CDR3 is TGCGCCAGCAGCCAAGAACCTTGGGGAGGCTACACCTTC. This gives the protein CASSQEPWGGYTF.

The gene calls are TRBV19 and TRBJ2-1; D call uncertain. Between the trimmed V and J ends, which lost 3 bases and 4 bases, there was a span of 13 bases. This CDR3 comprises 15 residues. Germline CDR1 LNHDA, CDR2 SQIVND (reference sequence). CDR3 sequence reads: CASSIRHEAYNEQFF. The CDR3 DNA follows: TGTGCCAGTAGTATTAGGCATGAGGCTTACAATGAGCAGTTCTTC.

The genes are TRBV2 and TRBJ2-5; D remains ambiguous. CDR1 and CDR2 from the germline V gene are SNHLY and FYNNEI. The V gene lost 3 bases and the J gene lost 4 bases, with 12 bases spanning the gap. The CDR3 sequence is 14 residues long. The CDR3, as DNA: TGTGCCAGCAGTGAGCAGGAGAAAGGAGAGACCCAGTACTTC. Its protein is CASSEQEKGETQYF.

As regards this clone: Other DNA sequences of this sample code for an identical CDR3. The rearrangement links TRBV5-4 to TRBJ2-2, with 8 bases lining up with TRBD1. The CDR3 extends over 15 amino acids. Germline CDR1 reads SGHNT; CDR2 reads YYREEE (reference sequence). The trim removed 3 bases at V and 1 base at J, leaving 2 bases unmatched. The CDR3 nucleotides are TGTGCCAGCAGCTCTGGACAGGGGAACACCGGGGAGCTGTTTTTT. It codes for CASSSGQGNTGELFF.

The genes are TRBV5-1 and TRBJ2-1, with 9 bases identical to TRBD2. The V gene's germline CDR1 is SGHRS and CDR2 YFSETQ. The CDR3 runs 18 residues. V lost 0 bases and J lost 5; bases outside the gene matches: 12. The CDR3 protein is CASSLVPPGTSNNNEQFF. Here the CDR3 DNA reads TGCGCCAGCAGCTTGGTTCCTCCCGGGACTAGCAACAACAATGAGCAGTTCTTC.

The chain employs TRBV19 and TRBJ2-5; maybe TRBD2 (5 bases). The CDR3 totals 13 residues. V lost 7 bases and J lost 1, with 10 bases in between. Germline V gene lookup returns CDR1 LNHDA and CDR2 SQIVND (reference sequence). The CDR3, as DNA: TGTGCCAGTAAGTCCAGCGGCCAAGAGACCCAGTACTTC. Its translation is CASKSSGQETQYF.

This clone came up a few times. The chain carries TRBV5-1 and TRBJ2-2; D gene ambiguous. V was pared by 3 bases and J by 5 bases, with 8 bases between. Germline CDR1 SGHRS, CDR2 YFSETQ. The CDR3 sequence is 13 residues long. The CDR3 sequence is CASSSLLTGELFF. The DNA of the CDR3 is TGCGCCAGCAGCTCTCTCTTAACCGGGGAGCTGTTTTTT.

The CDR3 region has the DNA TGTGCCAGCAGCGTAGGGGCCCTTAGGACACAAGAGACCCAGTACTTC. The encoded protein is CASSVGALRTQETQYF. The chain links TRBV9 to TRBJ2-5, with D perhaps matching TRBD1 (5 bases). Between the trimmed V and J ends, which lost 0 bases and 2 bases, there was a span of 14 bases. The CDR3 loop spans 16 amino acids. Per the germline V gene, CDR1 is SGDLS and CDR2 is YYNGEE.

Note on this clone: Other DNA sequences of this sample code for an identical CDR3. The chain recombines TRBV11-2 with TRBJ2-7, with 7 bases aligning to TRBD2. The CDR3 covers 13 residues. With 3 bases clipped from V and 3 bases from J, the junction kept 2 bases outside the gene matches. Germline V lookup: CDR1 SGHAT, CDR2 FQNNGV. This chain's CDR3 is CASSLGGGYEQYF. The CDR3 DNA reads TGTGCCAGCAGCTTGGGGGGGGGCTACGAGCAGTACTTC.

This rearrangement joins TRBV10-3 to TRBJ1-3; D is possibly TRBD1 (5 bases). Between the trimmed V and J ends, which lost 0 bases and 2 bases, there was a span of 11 bases. The CDR3 is 16 residues long. Germline loops: CDR1 ENHRY, CDR2 SYGVKD. The CDR3 coding sequence is TGTGCCATCAGTGAGTCGATGGGGCGCGCTGGAAACACCATATATTTT. The encoded protein is CAISESMGRAGNTIYF.

Comments on this clone: In the same sample, other DNA sequences code for this CDR3. This chain uses TRBV18 with TRBJ2-3; D is perhaps TRBD1 or TRBD2 (5 bases each). Trimming pared 3 bases from V and 2 bases from J, leaving 9 bases between. The CDR3 has 14 residues. From germline, CDR1 is KGHSH and CDR2 LQKENI. This chain's CDR3 is CASSPGTDTDTQYF. CDR3 DNA: TGTGCCAGCTCACCCGGGACCGACACAGATACGCAGTATTTT.

The chain has TRBV6-5 and TRBJ1-2, with D hard to call. CDR3 size: 14 residues. V was pared by 6 bases and J by 8 bases, with 19 bases between. Germline V gene data show CDR1 as MNHEY and CDR2 as SVGAGI. CDR3 DNA: TGTGCCAGCAGACCCCCGGGCCCCGGGCGGGGCTACACCTTC. Residues: CASRPPGPGRGYTF.

V is TRBV1 and J is TRBJ1-1. TRBV1 is an annotated pseudogene. The CDR3 extends over 16 amino acids. CDR3 DNA: TGCACCAGCAGCCCGGGGCCCATGAGATTGAACACTGAAGCTTTCTTT. Amino acids: CTSSPGPMRLNTEAFF.

This clone was recorded once. The V call is TRBV5-1, the J call TRBJ2-1, with 10 bases lining up with TRBD1. CDR3 length: 15 residues. J lost 6 bases, V lost 2 bases, and 5 bases had no gene match. Germline CDR1 is SGHRS and CDR2 is YFSETQ. The chain's CDR3 is CASSFGTGVFNEQFF. In nucleotides, the CDR3 is TGCGCCAGCAGCTTCGGGACAGGGGTTTTCAATGAGCAGTTCTTC.

This CDR3 is CASTTSGESVETQYF. CDR3 DNA: TGCGCCAGCACCACTAGCGGGGAGTCGGTAGAGACCCAGTACTTC. The rearrangement joins TRBV5-1 to TRBJ2-5; 10 bases line up with TRBD2. CDR1 is SGHRS, CDR2 YFSETQ, per germline. The CDR3 extends over 15 amino acids. The ends lost 6 bases at V and 4 bases at J; junction bases unmatched: 9.

V is TRBV6-5 and J is TRBJ2-4, with 9 bases lining up with TRBD2. Germline values: CDR1 MNHEY, CDR2 SVGAGI. With 6 bases clipped from V and 7 bases from J, the junction kept 4 bases outside the gene matches. This CDR3 contains 13 residues. The CDR3 bases are TGTGCCAGCAGCGACGGACTAGCGAACATTCAGTACTTC. It encodes CASSDGLANIQYF.

V is TRBV19 and J is TRBJ1-4; D unclear. Germline CDR1 LNHDA, CDR2 SQIVND (reference sequence). The CDR3 spans 14 residues. V lost 7 bases, J lost 2 bases, and 11 bases lay in between. In DNA, the CDR3 is TGTGCCAGTAAAGGAGTGGGTACTAATGAAAAACTGTTTTTT. This sequence encodes CASKGVGTNEKLFF.

The chain couples TRBV21-1 to TRBJ2-2. TRBV21-1 counts as a pseudogene. CDR3 length equals 14 residues. CDR3 amino acids: CASSFIANTGELFF. CDR3 DNA: TGTGCCAGCAGCTTCATCGCGAACACCGGGGAGCTGTTTTTT.

With regard to this clone: Other DNA sequences in this sample translate to the same CDR3. The chain carries TRBV5-1 and TRBJ1-2; possibly TRBD1 for D (5 bases). Deletions cut 0 bases from V and 2 bases from J, with 11 bases between. Germline V gene data show CDR1 as SGHRS and CDR2 as YFSETQ. The CDR3 runs to 15 residues. The CDR3 sequence is CASSLGVTGNYGYTF. The DNA of the CDR3 is TGCGCCAGCAGCTTGGGGGTTACAGGAAACTATGGCTACACCTTC.

The V call is TRBV19, the J call TRBJ2-5; D may be TRBD1 or TRBD2 (5 bases each). Trimming took off 1 base at V and 1 base at J, with 10 bases between the two ends. Per germline, CDR1 LNHDA and CDR2 SQIVND (reference sequence). The length of the CDR3 is 15 residues. The CDR3: CASSIGGSLQETQYF. CDR3 DNA sequence: TGTGCCAGTAGTATAGGGGGGAGCCTCCAAGAGACCCAGTACTTC.

Points on this clone: In the same sample, other DNA sequences code for this CDR3. The CDR3 region has the DNA TGTGCCAGCAGCCTAGGCTCAGCCTACGAGCAGTACTTC. Protein: CASSLGSAYEQYF. V is TRBV11-2 and J is TRBJ2-7; no reliable D call. Trimming shortened V by 5 bases and J by 2 bases, and 10 bases separated the two germline ends. This CDR3 is 13 amino acids long. Germline V gene lookup returns CDR1 SGHAT and CDR2 FQNNGV.

The chain has TRBV5-1 and TRBJ2-7; TRBD2 is a possible D gene (5 bases). The V gene lost 1 base and the J gene lost 6 bases, with 14 bases spanning the gap. Germline V gene lookup returns CDR1 SGHRS and CDR2 YFSETQ. The CDR3 covers 14 residues. The CDR3 region is CASSLPSSLSEQYF. The CDR3, as DNA: TGCGCCAGCAGCTTGCCCTCTAGCTTGAGCGAGCAGTACTTC.

The chain employs TRBV9 and TRBJ1-1; tentative D call: TRBD1 (6 bases). The V and J ends lost 3 bases and 1 base respectively, with 10 bases between them. Germline-derived CDR1 and CDR2 are SGDLS and YYNGEE. The CDR3 contains 14 residues. CDR3 amino acids: CASSEQGENTEAFF. In nucleotides, the CDR3 is TGTGCCAGCAGCGAACAGGGTGAGAACACTGAAGCTTTCTTT.